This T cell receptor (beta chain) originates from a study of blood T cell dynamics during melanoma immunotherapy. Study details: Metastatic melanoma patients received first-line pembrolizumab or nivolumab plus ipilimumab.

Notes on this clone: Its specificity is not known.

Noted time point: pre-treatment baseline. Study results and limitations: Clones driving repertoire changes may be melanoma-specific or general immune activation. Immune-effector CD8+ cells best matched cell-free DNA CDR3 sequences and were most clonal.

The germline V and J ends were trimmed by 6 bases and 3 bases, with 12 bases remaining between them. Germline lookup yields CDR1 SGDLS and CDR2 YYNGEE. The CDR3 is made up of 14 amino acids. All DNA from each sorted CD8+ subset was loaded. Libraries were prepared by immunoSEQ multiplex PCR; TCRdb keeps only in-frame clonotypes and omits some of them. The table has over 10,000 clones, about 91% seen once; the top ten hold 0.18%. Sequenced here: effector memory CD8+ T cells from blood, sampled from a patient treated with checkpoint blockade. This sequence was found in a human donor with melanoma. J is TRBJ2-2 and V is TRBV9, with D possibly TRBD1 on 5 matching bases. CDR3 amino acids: CASTQGGYTGELFF. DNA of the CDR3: TGTGCCAGCACTCAGGGCGGATACACCGGGGAGCTGTTTTTT.